These 13 T cell receptor beta chains were all obtained from the same sample, sequenced in a study of blood T cell repertoires in COVID-19 (dated by TCRdb to 2020 to 2022). Library prep was done by the immunoSEQ multiplex PCR assay. In TCRdb, the immuneACCESS table is reduced to in-frame sequences with V and J assigned. These tables do not hold every clone; where another copy was compared, an unresolved V gene accounts for under half, and the others remain unexplained. The sample table shows around 450,000 clones, and around 90% are seen once. Under 0.7% of the sample comes from the top ten. Sequencing was done on a sample of PBMCs or T cells enriched from blood (not recorded which). The receptors originated from a man between 18 and 29 years old who had recovered from COVID-19.

The rearrangement links TRBV5-4 to TRBJ1-1, with D possibly matching TRBD1 (5 bases). The V end was cut by 2 bases, the J end by 3 bases, with 14 bases between. This CDR3 comprises 15 residues. Per germline, CDR1 SGHNT and CDR2 YYREEE (reference sequence). The CDR3 nucleotides read TGTGCCAGCAGCTTCGGTACAGGCTCGCACACTGAAGCTTTCTTT. Protein product: CASSFGTGSHTEAFF.

The table lists this clone with a count of one. J is TRBJ2-5 and V is TRBV9, with 13 bases aligning to TRBD2. Germline loops: CDR1 SGDLS, CDR2 YYNGEE. V trimming: 3 bases; J trimming: 2 bases; junction bases outside the gene matches: 4. The CDR3 is 16 residues long. For the CDR3, the DNA is TGTGCCAGCAGCGGGACTAGCGGGGGTCTTCAAGAGACCCAGTACTTC. Protein: CASSGTSGGLQETQYF.

This chain links TRBV11-2 with TRBJ1-5, with 9 bases aligning to TRBD1. The CDR3 totals 15 residues. The V gene's germline CDR1 is SGHAT and CDR2 FQNNGV. The V and J ends lost 5 bases and 1 base, in that order; junction bases with no gene match: 3. In DNA form, the CDR3 reads TGTGCCAGCAGCCCCGACAGGGGGAGCAATCAGCCCCAGCATTTT. This encodes CASSPDRGSNQPQHF.

V usage is TRBV7-9 and J usage is TRBJ1-5; D is unresolved. V was clipped by 3 bases and J by 4 bases, with 10 bases between them. The length of the CDR3 is 14 residues. Germline lookup yields CDR1 SEHNR and CDR2 FQNEAQ (reference sequence). CDR3 DNA sequence: TGTGCCAGCAGCTTGAATCTTGAGAATCAGCCCCAGCATTTT. The encoded protein is CASSLNLENQPQHF.

The chain carries TRBV27 and TRBJ2-7; 15 bases are shared with TRBD2. CDR1 is MNHEY and CDR2 is SMNVEV in the germline V gene (reference sequence). J gave up 6 bases and V 5 bases, and 11 bases lay outside the gene matches. The CDR3 extends over 17 amino acids. CDR3 nucleotide sequence: TGTGCCAGCAGTCCTCGGACTAGCGGGAGGGCCGTTCCCGAGCAGTACTTC. Its translation is CASSPRTSGRAVPEQYF.

The V call is TRBV4-1, the J call TRBJ1-6; tentatively, D is TRBD1 (6 bases). Trimming pared 1 base from V and 5 bases from J, leaving 9 bases between. The CDR3 has 15 residues. CDR1 and CDR2 (germline): MGHRA, YSYEKL. For the CDR3, the DNA is TGCGCCAGCAGCCAAGGTACAGGGAATAATTCACCCCTCCACTTT. As protein: CASSQGTGNNSPLHF.

This chain connects TRBV5-6 to TRBJ1-1; maybe TRBD1 (6 bases). Germline loops: CDR1 SGHDT, CDR2 YYEEEE. The CDR3 extends over 13 amino acids. Trimming took off 3 bases at V and 5 bases at J, with 11 bases between the two ends. The CDR3 loop is CASSSGVLTEAFF. CDR3 nucleotide sequence: TGTGCCAGCAGCTCAGGGGTTTTAACTGAAGCTTTCTTT. The full variable domain, in which reference TRBV5-6 and TRBJ1-1 provide the parts outside the CDR3, is DAGVTQSPTHLIKTRGQQVTLRCSPKSGHDTVSWYQQALGQGPQFIFQYYEEEERQRGNFPDRFSGHQFPNYSSELNVNALLLGDSALYLCASSSGVLTEAFFGQGTRLTVV.

The chain carries TRBV11-2 and TRBJ2-3, with TRBD2 matching over 8 bases. After removal of 5 bases from V and 4 bases from J, the junction contained 5 bases not matched to a gene. Germline CDR1 and CDR2: SGHAT and FQNNGV. There are 14 residues in the CDR3. The CDR3 loop is CASSIGTSADTQYF. Here the CDR3 DNA reads TGTGCCAGCAGCATCGGGACTAGTGCAGATACGCAGTATTTT.

The chain employs TRBV5-1 and TRBJ2-1, with 8 positions matching TRBD2. The CDR3 totals 15 residues. The germline CDR1 and CDR2 sequences are SGHRS and YFSETQ. V was pared by 2 bases and J by 2 bases, with 3 bases of the junction left unmatched. CDR3 sequence reads: CASSFERGTYNEQFF. As DNA, the CDR3 is TGCGCCAGCAGCTTTGAGCGGGGGACCTACAATGAGCAGTTCTTC.

J is TRBJ1-3 and V is TRBV30; D gene unclear. Germline CDR1 is GTSNPN and CDR2 is SVGIG (reference sequence). V gave up 2 bases and J gave up 9 bases, with 5 bases separating them. CDR3 size: 10 residues. CDR3 sequence: CAWSRSTIYF. CDR3 sequence (DNA): TGTGCCTGGAGTCGTTCCACCATATATTTT.

The rearrangement links TRBV2 to TRBJ2-5, with no clear D. The CDR3 loop spans 14 amino acids. Trimming cost V 6 bases and J 2 bases, with 13 bases left between them. Germline CDR1 and CDR2: SNHLY and FYNNEI. The CDR3: CASRSYLTQETQYF. The DNA for the CDR3 is TGTGCCAGCAGGTCTTACTTGACTCAAGAGACCCAGTACTTC.

This chain connects TRBV3-1 (or the pseudogene TRBV3-2) to TRBJ1-6; D is possibly TRBD1 (5 bases). The V gene's germline CDR1 is LGHDT and CDR2 YNNKEL (reference sequence). V was cut by 3 bases and J by 7 bases, with 16 bases left in between. The CDR3 is 16 amino acids. DNA of the CDR3: TGTGCCAGCAGCCATCAGGGTGGTGGGAACAATTCACCCCTCCACTTT. This translates into CASSHQGGGNNSPLHF.

The rearrangement links TRBV3-1 (or the pseudogene TRBV3-2) to TRBJ2-2; 10 positions match TRBD1. After removal of 0 bases from V and 6 bases from J, the junction contained 4 bases not matched to a gene. Per the germline V gene, CDR1 is LGHDT and CDR2 is YNNKEL (reference sequence). The CDR3 totals 16 residues. This chain's CDR3 is CASSQEGTGDAGELFF. Written as DNA, the CDR3 is TGTGCCAGCAGCCAAGAAGGGACAGGGGACGCCGGGGAGCTGTTTTTT.